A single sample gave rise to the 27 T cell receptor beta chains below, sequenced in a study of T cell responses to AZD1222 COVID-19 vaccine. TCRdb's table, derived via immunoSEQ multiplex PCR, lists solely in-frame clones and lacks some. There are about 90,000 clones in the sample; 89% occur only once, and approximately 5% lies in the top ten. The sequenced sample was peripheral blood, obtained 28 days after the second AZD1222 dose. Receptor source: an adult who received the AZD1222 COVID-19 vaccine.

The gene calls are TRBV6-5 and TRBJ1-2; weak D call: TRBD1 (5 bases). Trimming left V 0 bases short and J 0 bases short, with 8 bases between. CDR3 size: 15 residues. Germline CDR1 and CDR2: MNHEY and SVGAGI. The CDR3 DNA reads TGTGCCAGCAGTTACTCGGGACCTTCTAACTATGGCTACACCTTC. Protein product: CASSYSGPSNYGYTF.

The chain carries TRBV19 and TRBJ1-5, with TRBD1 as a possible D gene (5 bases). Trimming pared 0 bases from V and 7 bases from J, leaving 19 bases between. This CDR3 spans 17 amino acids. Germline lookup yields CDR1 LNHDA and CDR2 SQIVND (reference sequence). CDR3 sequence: CASSIDLFMSGRQPQHF. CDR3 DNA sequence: TGTGCCAGTAGTATAGATCTATTTATGTCAGGGAGGCAGCCCCAGCATTTT.

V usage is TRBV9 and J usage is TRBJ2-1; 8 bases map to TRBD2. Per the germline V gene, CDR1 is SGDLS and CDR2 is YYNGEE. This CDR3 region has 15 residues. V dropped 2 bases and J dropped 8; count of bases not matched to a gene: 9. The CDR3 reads CASSVWQPGGHEQFF. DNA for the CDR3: TGTGCCAGCAGCGTCTGGCAACCGGGGGGGCATGAGCAGTTCTTC.

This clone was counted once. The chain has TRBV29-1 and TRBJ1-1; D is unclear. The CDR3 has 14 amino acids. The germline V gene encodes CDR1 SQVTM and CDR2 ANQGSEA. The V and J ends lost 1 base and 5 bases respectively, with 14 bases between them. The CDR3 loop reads CSVEGREVRTEAFF. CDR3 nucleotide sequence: TGCAGCGTTGAAGGGAGGGAAGTGAGGACTGAAGCTTTCTTT. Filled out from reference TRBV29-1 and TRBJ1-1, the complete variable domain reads SAVISQKPSRDICQRGTSLTIQCQVDSQVTMMFWYRQQPGQSLTLIATANQGSEATYESGFVIDKFPISRPNLTFSTLTVSNMSPEDSSIYLCSVEGREVRTEAFFGQGTRLTVV.

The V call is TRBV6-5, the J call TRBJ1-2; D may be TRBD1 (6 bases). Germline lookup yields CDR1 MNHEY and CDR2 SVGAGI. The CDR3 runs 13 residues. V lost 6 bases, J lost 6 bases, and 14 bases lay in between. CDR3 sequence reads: CASRETRGDGYTF. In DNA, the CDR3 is TGTGCCAGCAGGGAGACCAGGGGTGATGGCTACACCTTC.

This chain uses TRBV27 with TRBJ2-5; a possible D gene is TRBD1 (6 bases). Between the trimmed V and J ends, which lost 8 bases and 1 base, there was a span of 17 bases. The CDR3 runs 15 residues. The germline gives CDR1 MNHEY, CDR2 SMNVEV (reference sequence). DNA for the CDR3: TGTGCCAGCCCAACAAATAGGACAGCCCAAGAGACCCAGTACTTC. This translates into CASPTNRTAQETQYF.

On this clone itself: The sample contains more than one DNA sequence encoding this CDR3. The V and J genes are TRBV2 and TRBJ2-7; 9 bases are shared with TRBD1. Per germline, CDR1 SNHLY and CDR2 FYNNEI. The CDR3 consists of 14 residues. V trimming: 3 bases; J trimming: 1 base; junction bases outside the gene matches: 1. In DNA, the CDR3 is TGTGCCAGCAGTGAGGACAGGGGTTCCTACGAGCAGTACTTC. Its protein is CASSEDRGSYEQYF.

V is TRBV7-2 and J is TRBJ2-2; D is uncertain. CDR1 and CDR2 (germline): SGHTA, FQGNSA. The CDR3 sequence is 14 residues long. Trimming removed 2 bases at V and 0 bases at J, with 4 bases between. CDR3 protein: CASSLSTNTGELFF. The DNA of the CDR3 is TGTGCCAGCAGCTTAAGTACGAACACCGGGGAGCTGTTTTTT.

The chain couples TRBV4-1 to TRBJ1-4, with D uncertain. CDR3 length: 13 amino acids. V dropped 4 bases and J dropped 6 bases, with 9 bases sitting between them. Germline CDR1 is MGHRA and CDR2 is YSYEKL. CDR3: CASSRPLDEKLFF. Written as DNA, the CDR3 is TGCGCCAGCAGCCGACCTTTGGATGAAAAACTGTTTTTT.

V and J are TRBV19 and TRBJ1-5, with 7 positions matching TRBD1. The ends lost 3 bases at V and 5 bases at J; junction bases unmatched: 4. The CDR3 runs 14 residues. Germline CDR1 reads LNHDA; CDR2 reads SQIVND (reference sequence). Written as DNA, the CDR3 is TGTGCCAGTAGTATGGGGGACAGCTATCAGCCCCAGCATTTT. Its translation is CASSMGDSYQPQHF.

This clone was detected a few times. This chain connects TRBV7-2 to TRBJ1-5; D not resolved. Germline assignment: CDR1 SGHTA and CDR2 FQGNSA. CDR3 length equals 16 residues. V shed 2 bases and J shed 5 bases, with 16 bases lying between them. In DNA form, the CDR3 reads TGTGCCAGCAGCTTATGGGCGGGCCAGCGGGATCAGCCCCAGCATTTT. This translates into CASSLWAGQRDQPQHF.

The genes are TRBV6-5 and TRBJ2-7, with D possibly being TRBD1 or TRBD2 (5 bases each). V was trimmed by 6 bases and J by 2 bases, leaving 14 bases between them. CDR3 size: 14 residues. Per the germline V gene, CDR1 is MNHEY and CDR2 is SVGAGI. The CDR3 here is CASRRDGATYEQYF. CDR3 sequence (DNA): TGTGCCAGCAGGAGGGACGGAGCGACCTACGAGCAGTACTTC.

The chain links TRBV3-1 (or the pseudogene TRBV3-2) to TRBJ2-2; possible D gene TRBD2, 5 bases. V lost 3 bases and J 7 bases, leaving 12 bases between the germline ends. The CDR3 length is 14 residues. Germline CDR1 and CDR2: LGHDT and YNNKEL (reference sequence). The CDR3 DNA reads TGTGCCAGCAGCCAGGTAAACGGGATCGGGGAGCTGTTTTTT. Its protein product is CASSQVNGIGELFF.

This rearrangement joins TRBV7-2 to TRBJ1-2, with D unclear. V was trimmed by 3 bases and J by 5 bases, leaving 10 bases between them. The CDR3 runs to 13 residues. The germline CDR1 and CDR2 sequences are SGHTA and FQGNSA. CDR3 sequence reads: CASSLWTAYGYTF. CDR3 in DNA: TGTGCCAGCAGCTTGTGGACTGCTTATGGCTACACCTTC.

In DNA, the CDR3 is TGCGCCAGCAGCCAAGCGTTGGGGGCGGGGGGGTTATACGAGCAGTACTTC. Its translation is CASSQALGAGGLYEQYF. This sequence joins TRBV4-1 and TRBJ2-7; TRBD2 agrees at 9 bases. With 1 base clipped from V and 4 bases from J, the junction kept 11 bases outside the gene matches. The CDR3 runs 17 residues. Per the germline V gene, CDR1 is MGHRA and CDR2 is YSYEKL.

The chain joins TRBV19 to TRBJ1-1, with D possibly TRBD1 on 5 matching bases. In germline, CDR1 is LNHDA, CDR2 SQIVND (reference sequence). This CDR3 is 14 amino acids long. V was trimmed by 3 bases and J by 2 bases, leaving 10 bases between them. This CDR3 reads CASSIYQGNTEAFF. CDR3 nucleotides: TGTGCCAGTAGTATCTATCAGGGTAACACTGAAGCTTTCTTT.

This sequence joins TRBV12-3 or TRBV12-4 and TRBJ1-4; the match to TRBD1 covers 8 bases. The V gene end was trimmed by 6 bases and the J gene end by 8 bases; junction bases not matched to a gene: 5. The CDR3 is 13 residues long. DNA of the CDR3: TGTGCCAGCAGCCGGACAGGGAGGGAAAAACTGTTTTTT. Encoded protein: CASSRTGREKLFF.

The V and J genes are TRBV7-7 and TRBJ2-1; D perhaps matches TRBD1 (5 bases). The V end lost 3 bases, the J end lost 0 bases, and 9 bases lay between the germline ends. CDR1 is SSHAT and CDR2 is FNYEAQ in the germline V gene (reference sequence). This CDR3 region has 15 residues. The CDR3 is CASSLDISSYNEQFF. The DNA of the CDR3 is TGTGCCAGCAGCTTGGACATCAGCTCCTACAATGAGCAGTTCTTC.

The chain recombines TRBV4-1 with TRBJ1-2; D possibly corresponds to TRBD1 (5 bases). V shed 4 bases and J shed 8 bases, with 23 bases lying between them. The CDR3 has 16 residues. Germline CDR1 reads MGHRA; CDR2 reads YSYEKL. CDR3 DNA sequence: TGCGCCAGCAGCCTAACAACCGGGGCCATGACGGGCGGCTACACCTTC. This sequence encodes CASSLTTGAMTGGYTF.

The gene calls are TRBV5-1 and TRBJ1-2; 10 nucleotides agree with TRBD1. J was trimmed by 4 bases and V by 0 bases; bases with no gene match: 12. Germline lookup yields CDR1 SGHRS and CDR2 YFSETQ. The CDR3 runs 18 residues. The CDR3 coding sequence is TGCGCCAGCAGCTTGGATCTCGGGACAGGGGCGGGTGGCTATGGCTACACCTTC. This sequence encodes CASSLDLGTGAGGYGYTF.

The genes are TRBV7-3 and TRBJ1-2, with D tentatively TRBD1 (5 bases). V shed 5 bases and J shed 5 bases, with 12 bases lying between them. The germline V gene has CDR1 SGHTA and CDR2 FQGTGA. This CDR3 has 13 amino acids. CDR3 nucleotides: TGTGCCAGCAGCGCCCGGGACGGGTATGGCTACACCTTC. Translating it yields CASSARDGYGYTF.

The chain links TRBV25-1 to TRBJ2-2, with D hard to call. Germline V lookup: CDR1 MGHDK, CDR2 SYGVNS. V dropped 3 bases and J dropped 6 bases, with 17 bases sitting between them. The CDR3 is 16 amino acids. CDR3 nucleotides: TGTGCCAGCAGTGATTCCGGGTCTTATAGGGCCGGGGAGCTGTTTTTT. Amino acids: CASSDSGSYRAGELFF.

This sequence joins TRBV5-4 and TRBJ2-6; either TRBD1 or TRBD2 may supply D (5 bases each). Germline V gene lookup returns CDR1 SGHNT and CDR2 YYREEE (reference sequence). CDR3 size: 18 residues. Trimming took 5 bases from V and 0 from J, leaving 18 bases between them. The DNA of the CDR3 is TGTGCCAGCAGTATTCCGGGACGGGAAAACTCTGGGGCCAACGTCCTGACTTTC. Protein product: CASSIPGRENSGANVLTF.

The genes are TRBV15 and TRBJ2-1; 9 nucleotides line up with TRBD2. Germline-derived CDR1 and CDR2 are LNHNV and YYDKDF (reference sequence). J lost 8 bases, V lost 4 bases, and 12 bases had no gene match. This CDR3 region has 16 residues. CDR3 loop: CATSITGGGALDEQFF. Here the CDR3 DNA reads TGTGCCACCAGCATAACGGGCGGGGGGGCTTTGGATGAGCAGTTCTTC.

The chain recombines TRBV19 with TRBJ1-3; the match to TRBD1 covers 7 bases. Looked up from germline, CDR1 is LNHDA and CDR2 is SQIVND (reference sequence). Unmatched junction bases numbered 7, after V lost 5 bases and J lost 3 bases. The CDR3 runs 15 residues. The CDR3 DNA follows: TGTGCCAGTAGTCCGCGGACAGGCTATGGAAACACCATATATTTT. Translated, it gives CASSPRTGYGNTIYF. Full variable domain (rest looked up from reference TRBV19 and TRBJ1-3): DGGITQSPKYLFRKEGQNVTLSCEQNLNHDAMYWYRQDPGQGLRLIYYSQIVNDFQKGDIAEGYSVSREKKESFPLTVTSAQKNPTAFYLCASSPRTGYGNTIYFGEGSWLTVV.

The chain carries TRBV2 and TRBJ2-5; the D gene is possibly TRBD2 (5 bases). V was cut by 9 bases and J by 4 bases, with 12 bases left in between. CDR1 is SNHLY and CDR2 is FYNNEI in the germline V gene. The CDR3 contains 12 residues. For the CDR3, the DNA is TGTGCCAGTATTGACGGAGGAGAGACCCAGTACTTC. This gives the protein CASIDGGETQYF.

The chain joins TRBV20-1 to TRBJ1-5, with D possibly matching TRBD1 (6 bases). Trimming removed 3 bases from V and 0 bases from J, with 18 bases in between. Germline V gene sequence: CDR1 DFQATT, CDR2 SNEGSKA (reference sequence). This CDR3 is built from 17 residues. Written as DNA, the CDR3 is TGCAGTGCTAGTGGGGGCCGTAGTCGGGGTAGCAATCAGCCCCAGCATTTT. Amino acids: CSASGGRSRGSNQPQHF.